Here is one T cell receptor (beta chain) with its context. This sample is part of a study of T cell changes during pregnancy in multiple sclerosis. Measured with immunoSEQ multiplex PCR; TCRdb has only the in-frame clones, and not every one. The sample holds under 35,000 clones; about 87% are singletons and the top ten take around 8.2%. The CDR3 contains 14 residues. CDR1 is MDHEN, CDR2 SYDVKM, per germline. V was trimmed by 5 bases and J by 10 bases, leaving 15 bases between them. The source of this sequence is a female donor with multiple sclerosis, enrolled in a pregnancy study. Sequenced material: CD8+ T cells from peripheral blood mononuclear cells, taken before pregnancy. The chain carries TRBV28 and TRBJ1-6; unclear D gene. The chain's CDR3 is CASSPDIIVSPLHF. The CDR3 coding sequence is TGTGCCAGCAGTCCCGACATTATAGTCTCACCCCTCCACTTT.